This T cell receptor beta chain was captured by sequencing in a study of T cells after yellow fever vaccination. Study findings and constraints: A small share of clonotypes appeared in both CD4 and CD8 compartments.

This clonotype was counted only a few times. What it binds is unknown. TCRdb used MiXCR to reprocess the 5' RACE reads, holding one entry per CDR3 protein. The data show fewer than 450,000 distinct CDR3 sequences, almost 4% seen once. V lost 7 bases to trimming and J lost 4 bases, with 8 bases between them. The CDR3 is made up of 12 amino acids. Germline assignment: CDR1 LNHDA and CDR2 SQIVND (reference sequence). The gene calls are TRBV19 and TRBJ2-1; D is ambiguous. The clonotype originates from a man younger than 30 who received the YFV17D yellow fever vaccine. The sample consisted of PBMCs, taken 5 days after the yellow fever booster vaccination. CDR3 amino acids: CASKMSYNEQFF. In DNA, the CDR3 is TGTGCCAGTAAAATGAGTTACAATGAGCAGTTCTTC. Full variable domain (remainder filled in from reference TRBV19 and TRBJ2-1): DGGITQSPKYLFRKEGQNVTLSCEQNLNHDAMYWYRQDPGQGLRLIYYSQIVNDFQKGDIAEGYSVSREKKESFPLTVTSAQKNPTAFYLCASKMSYNEQFFGPGTRLTVL.